This is a list of T cell receptor beta chains from one sample in a study of T-cell memory formation after mild COVID-19. Each CDR3 protein gets one entry after TCRdb re-called the 5' RACE reads with MiXCR. The repertoire holds about 470,000 distinct CDR3 sequences, with nearly 25% as singletons. Input material: PBMCs or a T cell subset sorted from them (not recorded which). These receptors were collected from an adult woman who had mild COVID-19 (a few samples of this study predate the infection). Cell type and time point are not known. The CDR3 runs from the conserved cysteine through the conserved F or W. Each record gives: V gene, clone size, D gene, J gene, CDR3 protein, CDR3 DNA. A D gene is named only where the DNA matches it firmly. Only part of the rows carry a size: once, few, many, or a class if the clone is expanded.

v_gene: TRBV24-1; abundance: few; d_gene: TRBD2; j_gene: TRBJ2-2; CDR3aa: CATSGSGANTGELFF; CDR3nt: TGTGCCACCAGTGGTAGCGGGGCGAACACCGGGGAGCTGTTTTTT
v_gene: TRBV12-3/TRBV12-4; abundance: few; d_gene: TRBD1; j_gene: TRBJ2-5; CDR3aa: CASSPTGVGRETQYF; CDR3nt: TGTGCCAGCAGTCCAACAGGGGTGGGACGAGAGACCCAGTACTTC
v_gene: TRBV4-1; abundance: .; d_gene: TRBD2; j_gene: TRBJ2-2; CDR3aa: CASSQARTSGTGELFF; CDR3nt: TGCGCCAGCAGCCAAGCTCGGACTAGCGGGACCGGGGAGCTGTTTTTT
v_gene: TRBV4-2; abundance: .; d_gene: TRBD2; j_gene: TRBJ2-1; CDR3aa: CASSQDLAGAPYNEQFF; CDR3nt: TGTGCCAGCAGCCAGGATTTAGCGGGAGCCCCCTACAATGAGCAGTTCTTC
v_gene: TRBV11-1; abundance: .; d_gene: TRBD2; j_gene: TRBJ2-1; CDR3aa: CASSLRTSGVLGPRNEQFF; CDR3nt: TGTGCCAGCAGCTTAAGGACTAGCGGGGTATTAGGTCCGCGAAATGAGCAGTTCTTC
v_gene: TRBV29-1; abundance: .; d_gene: .; j_gene: TRBJ2-1; CDR3aa: CSADYSADEQFF; CDR3nt: TGCAGCGCCGACTATTCGGCCGATGAGCAGTTCTTC
v_gene: TRBV5-1; abundance: few; d_gene: .; j_gene: TRBJ2-6; CDR3aa: CASSLTQQGGSGANVLTF; CDR3nt: TGCGCCAGCAGTCTCACCCAACAGGGAGGTTCTGGGGCCAACGTCCTGACTTTC
v_gene: TRBV30; abundance: .; d_gene: TRBD1; j_gene: TRBJ2-7; CDR3aa: CAWTPGTGVYEQYF; CDR3nt: TGTGCCTGGACACCCGGGACAGGGGTCTACGAGCAGTACTTC
v_gene: TRBV7-8; abundance: .; d_gene: .; j_gene: TRBJ2-7; CDR3aa: CASSLFRSSYEQYF; CDR3nt: TGTGCCAGCAGCTTATTCCGGAGCTCCTACGAGCAGTACTTC
v_gene: TRBV4-2; abundance: many; d_gene: .; j_gene: TRBJ2-5; CDR3aa: CASSQGGGRVQETQYF; CDR3nt: TGTGCCAGCAGCCAAGGGGGCGGGCGGGTCCAAGAGACCCAGTACTTC
v_gene: TRBV12-3/TRBV12-4; abundance: .; d_gene: TRBD2; j_gene: TRBJ2-7; CDR3aa: CASSELAGEFYEQYF; CDR3nt: TGTGCCAGCAGTGAACTAGCGGGGGAATTCTACGAGCAGTACTTC
v_gene: TRBV27; abundance: .; d_gene: TRBD2; j_gene: TRBJ2-5; CDR3aa: CASSLASGSIWETQYF; CDR3nt: TGTGCCAGCAGTTTGGCTAGCGGGAGTATTTGGGAGACCCAGTACTTC
v_gene: TRBV7-8; abundance: .; d_gene: TRBD1; j_gene: TRBJ1-5; CDR3aa: CASSLNRGNQPQHF; CDR3nt: TGTGCCAGCAGCTTAAACAGGGGTAATCAGCCCCAGCATTTT
v_gene: TRBV24-1; abundance: few; d_gene: .; j_gene: TRBJ1-1; CDR3aa: CATSDSRGTSNTEAFF; CDR3nt: TGTGCCACCAGTGATTCTCGCGGGACGTCGAACACTGAAGCTTTCTTT
v_gene: TRBV15; abundance: few; d_gene: .; j_gene: TRBJ1-1; CDR3aa: CATSRDWASPEAFF; CDR3nt: TGTGCCACCAGCAGAGATTGGGCGTCACCTGAAGCTTTCTTT
v_gene: TRBV7-3; abundance: few; d_gene: TRBD2; j_gene: TRBJ2-7; CDR3aa: CASSLASGSGYEQYF; CDR3nt: TGTGCCAGCAGCTTAGCTAGCGGGAGTGGGTACGAGCAGTACTTC
v_gene: TRBV20-1; abundance: .; d_gene: TRBD2; j_gene: TRBJ2-3; CDR3aa: CSAASGAGDTQYF; CDR3nt: TGCAGTGCCGCTAGCGGGGCGGGGGATACGCAGTATTTT
v_gene: TRBV9; abundance: few; d_gene: TRBD1; j_gene: TRBJ1-1; CDR3aa: CASSPGDRLNTEAFF; CDR3nt: TGTGCCAGCAGCCCCGGGGACAGGCTGAACACTGAAGCTTTCTTT
v_gene: TRBV7-9; abundance: .; d_gene: .; j_gene: TRBJ2-7; CDR3aa: CASSLGPGPIRAEQYF; CDR3nt: TGTGCCAGCAGCTTAGGGCCGGGACCGATACGGGCAGAGCAGTACTTC
v_gene: TRBV6-6; abundance: .; d_gene: .; j_gene: TRBJ2-1; CDR3aa: CASSKEGALEQFF; CDR3nt: TGTGCCAGCAGTAAGGAGGGGGCGCTTGAGCAGTTCTTC
v_gene: TRBV7-2; abundance: few; d_gene: TRBD2; j_gene: TRBJ2-1; CDR3aa: CASSLRAGGRQNEQFF; CDR3nt: TGTGCCAGCAGCTTAAGGGCGGGAGGGCGGCAAAATGAGCAGTTCTTC
v_gene: TRBV7-8; abundance: .; d_gene: TRBD1; j_gene: TRBJ1-2; CDR3aa: CASSYSQGGYGYTF; CDR3nt: TGTGCCAGCAGCTATTCCCAGGGGGGTTATGGCTACACCTTC
v_gene: TRBV28; abundance: .; d_gene: TRBD1; j_gene: TRBJ2-7; CDR3aa: CASRSWTGVIYEQYF; CDR3nt: TGTGCCAGCCGATCCTGGACAGGGGTGATCTACGAGCAGTACTTC
v_gene: TRBV12-3/TRBV12-4; abundance: .; d_gene: TRBD1; j_gene: TRBJ1-2; CDR3aa: CASTPSRGQGYTF; CDR3nt: TGTGCCAGCACCCCAAGCAGGGGGCAAGGCTACACCTTC
v_gene: TRBV3-1; abundance: .; d_gene: .; j_gene: TRBJ2-7; CDR3aa: CASSQDRTNTYEQYF; CDR3nt: TGTGCCAGCAGCCAAGACAGGACAAATACCTACGAGCAGTACTTC
v_gene: TRBV5-1; abundance: few; d_gene: .; j_gene: TRBJ2-3; CDR3aa: CASSLGRSATDTQYF; CDR3nt: TGCGCCAGCAGCTTGGGCAGGAGCGCCACAGATACGCAGTATTTT
v_gene: TRBV12-3/TRBV12-4; abundance: .; d_gene: .; j_gene: TRBJ1-2; CDR3aa: CASRSLKGRDYGYTF; CDR3nt: TGTGCCAGCAGATCCCTCAAGGGGCGAGACTATGGCTACACCTTC
v_gene: TRBV19; abundance: .; d_gene: .; j_gene: TRBJ2-7; CDR3aa: CASSRETGGEQYF; CDR3nt: TGTGCCAGTAGTAGAGAAACAGGAGGCGAGCAGTACTTC
v_gene: TRBV19; abundance: few; d_gene: .; j_gene: TRBJ2-2; CDR3aa: CASSMLLTGELFF; CDR3nt: TGTGCCAGTAGTATGCTTCTCACCGGGGAGCTGTTTTTT
v_gene: TRBV30; abundance: many; d_gene: TRBD2; j_gene: TRBJ2-1; CDR3aa: CAWDSGSRYNEQFF; CDR3nt: TGTGCCTGGGATAGCGGGAGTCGCTACAATGAGCAGTTCTTC
v_gene: TRBV5-4; abundance: few; d_gene: TRBD1; j_gene: TRBJ1-2; CDR3aa: CASSFLQGGTYGYTF; CDR3nt: TGTGCCAGCAGCTTCTTACAGGGGGGTACCTATGGCTACACCTTC
v_gene: TRBV7-9; abundance: .; d_gene: .; j_gene: TRBJ2-7; CDR3aa: CASSLRAGSAYEQYF; CDR3nt: TGTGCCAGCAGCTTAAGGGCAGGGAGCGCCTACGAGCAGTACTTC
v_gene: TRBV29-1; abundance: few; d_gene: .; j_gene: TRBJ1-1; CDR3aa: CSVEYGNTEAFF; CDR3nt: TGCAGCGTTGAGTATGGGAACACTGAAGCTTTCTTT
v_gene: TRBV24-1; abundance: .; d_gene: TRBD1; j_gene: TRBJ2-7; CDR3aa: CATSAPGQGSYEQYF; CDR3nt: TGTGCCACCAGTGCCCCGGGACAGGGATCCTACGAGCAGTACTTC
v_gene: TRBV5-1; abundance: .; d_gene: .; j_gene: TRBJ2-5; CDR3aa: CASSSLSGETQYF; CDR3nt: TGCGCCAGCAGCTCGTTGTCTGGAGAGACCCAGTACTTC
v_gene: TRBV7-9; abundance: few; d_gene: TRBD2; j_gene: TRBJ2-3; CDR3aa: CASSLILAGSPTDTQYF; CDR3nt: TGTGCCAGCAGCTTAATTCTAGCGGGAAGCCCAACAGATACGCAGTATTTT
v_gene: TRBV29-1; abundance: few; d_gene: TRBD1; j_gene: TRBJ1-2; CDR3aa: CSVEGQNLGGYTF; CDR3nt: TGCAGCGTTGAGGGACAGAACCTGGGTGGCTACACCTTC
v_gene: TRBV30; abundance: .; d_gene: TRBD2; j_gene: TRBJ2-1; CDR3aa: CAWSWTSGSNEQFF; CDR3nt: TGTGCCTGGAGTTGGACTAGCGGGTCCAATGAGCAGTTCTTC
v_gene: TRBV28; abundance: .; d_gene: .; j_gene: TRBJ1-1; CDR3aa: CASRPGVGTEAFF; CDR3nt: TGTGCCAGCAGACCAGGGGTGGGAACTGAAGCTTTCTTT
v_gene: TRBV7-9; abundance: few; d_gene: .; j_gene: TRBJ2-7; CDR3aa: CASSLVGSQYF; CDR3nt: TGTGCCAGCAGCTTAGTAGGGTCGCAGTACTTC
v_gene: TRBV12-3/TRBV12-4; abundance: .; d_gene: .; j_gene: TRBJ2-5; CDR3aa: CASSLVGVTTQYF; CDR3nt: TGTGCCAGCAGTTTAGTGGGGGTGACGACCCAGTACTTC
v_gene: TRBV3-1; abundance: .; d_gene: .; j_gene: TRBJ2-6; CDR3aa: CASSQASDRVYGANVLTF; CDR3nt: TGTGCCAGCAGCCAAGCTAGCGACAGGGTTTATGGGGCCAACGTCCTGACTTTC
v_gene: TRBV20-1; abundance: .; d_gene: TRBD1; j_gene: TRBJ2-7; CDR3aa: CSADRDSPEAYEQYF; CDR3nt: TGCAGTGCCGACCGGGACAGCCCCGAGGCGTACGAGCAGTACTTC
v_gene: TRBV24-1; abundance: few; d_gene: TRBD2; j_gene: TRBJ2-3; CDR3aa: CATSDHSGRRDTQYF; CDR3nt: TGTGCCACCAGTGACCATAGCGGGAGAAGAGATACGCAGTATTTT
v_gene: TRBV5-1; abundance: few; d_gene: .; j_gene: TRBJ1-5; CDR3aa: CASSQSGYQPQHF; CDR3nt: TGCGCCAGCAGCCAGAGCGGTTATCAGCCCCAGCATTTT
v_gene: TRBV9; abundance: .; d_gene: .; j_gene: TRBJ2-7; CDR3aa: CASSVGPDSYEQYF; CDR3nt: TGTGCCAGCAGCGTAGGGCCGGATTCCTACGAGCAGTACTTC
v_gene: TRBV7-9; abundance: .; d_gene: .; j_gene: TRBJ2-1; CDR3aa: CASSLALGVGYNEQFF; CDR3nt: TGTGCCAGCAGCTTAGCGCTAGGAGTAGGCTACAATGAGCAGTTCTTC
v_gene: TRBV12-3/TRBV12-4; abundance: few; d_gene: .; j_gene: TRBJ1-5; CDR3aa: CASSSPWWDSQIRPQHF; CDR3nt: TGTGCCAGCAGTTCCCCGTGGTGGGATTCCCAGATAAGGCCCCAGCATTTT
v_gene: TRBV11-2; abundance: .; d_gene: .; j_gene: TRBJ2-7; CDR3aa: CASSSRVGGPGEQYF; CDR3nt: TGTGCCAGCAGCTCACGCGTAGGAGGGCCGGGGGAGCAGTACTTC
v_gene: TRBV11-2; abundance: few; d_gene: TRBD2; j_gene: TRBJ2-5; CDR3aa: CASSTRLAGGPRETQYF; CDR3nt: TGTGCCAGCAGCACTCGACTAGCGGGGGGGCCACGGGAGACCCAGTACTTC
v_gene: TRBV5-1; abundance: .; d_gene: TRBD2; j_gene: TRBJ2-7; CDR3aa: CASSLALVGGSSYEQYF; CDR3nt: TGCGCCAGCAGCTTGGCCCTCGTGGGAGGGTCGTCGTACGAGCAGTACTTC